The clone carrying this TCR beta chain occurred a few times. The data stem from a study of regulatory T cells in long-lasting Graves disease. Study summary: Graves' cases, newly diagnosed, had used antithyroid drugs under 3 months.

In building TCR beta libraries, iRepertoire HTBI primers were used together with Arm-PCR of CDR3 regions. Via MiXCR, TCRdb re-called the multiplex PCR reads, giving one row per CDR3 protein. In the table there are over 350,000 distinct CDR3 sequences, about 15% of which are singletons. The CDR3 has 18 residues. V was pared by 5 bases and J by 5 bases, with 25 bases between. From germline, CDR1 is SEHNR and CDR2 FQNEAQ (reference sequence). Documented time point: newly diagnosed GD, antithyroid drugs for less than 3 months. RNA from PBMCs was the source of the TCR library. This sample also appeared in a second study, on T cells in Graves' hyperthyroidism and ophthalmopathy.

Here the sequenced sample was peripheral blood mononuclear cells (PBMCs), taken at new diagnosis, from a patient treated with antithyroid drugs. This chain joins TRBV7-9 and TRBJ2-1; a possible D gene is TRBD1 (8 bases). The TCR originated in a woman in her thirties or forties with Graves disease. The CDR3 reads CASSTGGWGGSGHNEQFF. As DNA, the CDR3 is TGTGCCAGCAGCACAGGGGGGTGGGGCGGGAGTGGCCACAATGAGCAGTTCTTC.